This T cell receptor beta chain came from a study of blood T cell repertoires in COVID-19. Study details: PBMCs, B-cell-depleted T cells, or T cells were the source of the cDNA or gDNA that made up the material.

Germline lookup yields CDR1 MDHEN and CDR2 SYDVKM. The CDR3 loop spans 16 amino acids. Trimming cost V 8 bases and J 3 bases; bases outside gene matches: 12. TCRdb's copy holds only in-frame clones and misses some; the assay was immunoSEQ multiplex PCR. The data show around 250,000 clones, with roughly 90% seen just once and 2.8% held by the top ten. Participants classified as exposed had met a COVID-19 case within 2 weeks before study entry. The source of this sequence is a man between 40 and 49 years old who had been exposed to COVID-19. Material for sequencing was PBMCs or T cells enriched from blood (not recorded which). V usage is TRBV28 and J usage is TRBJ1-2, with 10 nucleotides matching TRBD1. CDR3 coding DNA: TGTGCCAGCTTACTAGAGGGACAGGGGACGTACTATGGCTACACCTTC. This gives the protein CASLLEGQGTYYGYTF.